These 30 T cell receptor beta chains were sequenced from one sample in a study of blood T cell repertoires in COVID-19. Produced via immunoSEQ multiplex PCR; TCRdb's table is partial and in-frame only. Here the sample spans roughly 70,000 clones, around 89% being singletons. Material: peripheral blood. These receptors came from a human donor in a cohort sampled during active COVID-19.

This clone is a singleton in its sample. The CDR3 coding sequence is TGTGCCAGCTCACCACTAGGCGGCGGGGTGGGCTACGAGCAGTACTTC. Residues: CASSPLGGGVGYEQYF. This chain joins TRBV18 and TRBJ2-7, with TRBD2 as a possible D gene (6 bases). The germline CDR1 and CDR2 sequences are KGHSH and LQKENI. This CDR3 is 16 amino acids long. The germline V and J ends were trimmed by 1 base and 3 bases, with 16 bases remaining between them.

This chain joins TRBV10-1 and TRBJ2-7; perhaps TRBD2 as D (5 bases). CDR1 and CDR2 from the germline V gene are WNHNN and SYGVQD (reference sequence). This CDR3 contains 14 residues. V lost 3 bases, J lost 4 bases, and 13 bases lay in between. CDR3 DNA: TGCGCCAGCAGTGATTATCGGGGTTTTTACGAGCAGTACTTC. Its translation: CASSDYRGFYEQYF.

This chain joins TRBV27 and TRBJ2-3; unclear D gene. The CDR3 is 16 residues long. CDR1 and CDR2 from the germline V gene are MNHEY and SMNVEV (reference sequence). Trimming cost V 1 base and J 4 bases, with 15 bases left between them. The CDR3, as DNA: TGTGCCAGCAGTTTATTTCCCATCCCGGCGGCAGATACGCAGTATTTT. This sequence encodes CASSLFPIPAADTQYF.

The chain links TRBV28 to TRBJ2-7, with 8 bases lining up with TRBD1. This CDR3 is built from 15 residues. From germline, CDR1 is MDHEN and CDR2 SYDVKM. V lost 3 bases to trimming and J lost 6 bases; unmatched junction nucleotides: 10. CDR3 in DNA: TGTGCCAGCAGTTTCTCGGACAGGGCTTTAGGCGAGCAGTACTTC. Its translation is CASSFSDRALGEQYF.

This chain connects TRBV6-5 to TRBJ2-7, with D unresolved. This CDR3 is 16 amino acids long. Germline CDR1 reads MNHEY; CDR2 reads SVGAGI. V was clipped by 0 bases and J by 0 bases, with 12 bases between them. The CDR3 reads CASSYSRSSSSYEQYF. Written as DNA, the CDR3 is TGTGCCAGCAGTTACTCGAGGTCTTCAAGCTCCTACGAGCAGTACTTC.

The rearrangement links TRBV7-9 to TRBJ2-7; 7 bases line up with TRBD2. This CDR3 spans 14 amino acids. Germline loops: CDR1 SEHNR, CDR2 FQNEAQ (reference sequence). Germline trimming cut 1 base from V and 5 bases from J; bases unmatched to any gene: 5. Here the CDR3 DNA reads TGTGCCAGCAGCTTAGGCGGGAGTCAGAACGAGCAGTACGTC. Amino acids: CASSLGGSQNEQYV.

CDR3 amino acids: CASSLNSNQPQHF. In nucleotides, the CDR3 is TGTGCCAGCAGTTTAAATAGCAATCAGCCCCAGCATTTT. The rearrangement joins TRBV6-5 to TRBJ1-5; D gene uncertain. Per the germline V gene, CDR1 is MNHEY and CDR2 is SVGAGI. V gave up 4 bases and J gave up 0 bases, with 4 bases separating them. This CDR3 spans 13 amino acids.

The rearrangement links TRBV19 to TRBJ1-5; the match to TRBD1 covers 7 bases. Germline assignment: CDR1 LNHDA and CDR2 SQIVND (reference sequence). V gave up 3 bases and J gave up 11 bases; unmatched junction bases: 7. CDR3 length equals 13 residues. CDR3 amino acids: CASSMQGGTAQHF. The CDR3 region has the DNA TGTGCCAGTAGTATGCAGGGGGGTACGGCCCAGCATTTT.

The V call is TRBV9, the J call TRBJ2-1, with D tentatively TRBD1 (5 bases). V was pared by 1 base and J by 0 bases, with 8 bases between. CDR1 and CDR2 (germline): SGDLS, YYNGEE. The CDR3 consists of 15 residues. CDR3 in DNA: TGTGCCAGCAGCGTACAGGGCCTCTCCTACAATGAGCAGTTCTTC. Translating it yields CASSVQGLSYNEQFF.

This chain joins TRBV20-1 and TRBJ2-5; no firm D call. From germline, CDR1 is DFQATT and CDR2 SNEGSKA (reference sequence). The ends were cut back, 4 bases at V and 0 bases at J, with 3 bases in the middle. CDR3 size: 11 residues. The chain's CDR3 is CSANNQETQYF. CDR3 sequence (DNA): TGCAGTGCTAATAACCAAGAGACCCAGTACTTC.

The CDR3: CASSPPGSYNEQFF. The CDR3 region has the DNA TGTGCCAGCAGTCCGCCGGGGTCCTACAATGAGCAGTTCTTC. V and J are TRBV6-6 and TRBJ2-1, with a possible D match to TRBD2 (5 bases). V shed 5 bases and J shed 1 base, with 9 bases lying between them. Germline lookup yields CDR1 MNHNY and CDR2 SVGAGI (reference sequence). The CDR3 is 14 amino acids.

V is TRBV6-5 and J is TRBJ2-7; D is unresolved. This CDR3 region has 12 residues. CDR1 MNHEY and CDR2 SVGAGI come from the germline V gene. V dropped 5 bases and J dropped 5 bases, with 10 bases sitting between them. The CDR3 spells CASSKSPDEQYF. The CDR3 nucleotides are TGTGCCAGCAGTAAATCCCCGGACGAGCAGTACTTC.

The genes are TRBV18 and TRBJ2-7, with unresolved D. V was clipped by 1 base and J by 3 bases, with 16 bases between them. Germline CDR1 reads KGHSH; CDR2 reads LQKENI. CDR3 length: 16 amino acids. The CDR3 coding sequence is TGTGCCAGCTCACCACAAGCCTGGTTATTAGTCTACGAGCAGTACTTC. This translates into CASSPQAWLLVYEQYF.

V and J are TRBV27 and TRBJ2-5; maybe TRBD2 (6 bases). The CDR3 runs to 13 residues. V shed 8 bases and J shed 4 bases, with 14 bases lying between them. Germline V gene sequence: CDR1 MNHEY, CDR2 SMNVEV (reference sequence). CDR3 sequence reads: CASGVLGGETQYF. The DNA for the CDR3 is TGTGCCAGCGGTGTTTTGGGGGGAGAGACCCAGTACTTC.

The genes are TRBV30 and TRBJ1-3; 7 bases fit TRBD1. The CDR3 has 15 amino acids. Germline V CDR1 and CDR2: GTSNPN, SVGIG (reference sequence). The trim removed 2 bases at V and 0 bases at J, leaving 4 bases unmatched. As DNA, the CDR3 is TGTGCCTGGAGTAGGGACAGAACCTCTGGAAACACCATATATTTT. Its translation is CAWSRDRTSGNTIYF.

The chain links TRBV12-5 to TRBJ2-3; a weak D match, TRBD2 (6 bases). The germline V gene has CDR1 LGHNT and CDR2 FRNRAP. The CDR3 covers 16 residues. Between the trimmed V and J ends, which lost 5 bases and 2 bases, there was a span of 17 bases. DNA of the CDR3: TGTGCTAGTGGTCCCCTCGGGGCGGACTACACAGATACGCAGTATTTT. It encodes CASGPLGADYTDTQYF. Full variable domain (rest looked up from reference TRBV12-5 and TRBJ2-3): DARVTQTPRHKVTEMGQEVTMRCQPILGHNTVFWYRQTMMQGLELLAYFRNRAPLDDSGMPKDRFSAEMPDATLATLKIQPSEPRDSAVYFCASGPLGADYTDTQYFGPGTRLTVL.

The V call is TRBV6-1, the J call TRBJ1-1; D gene unclear. V dropped 2 bases and J dropped 8 bases, with 15 bases sitting between them. Germline V gene data show CDR1 as MNHNS and CDR2 as SASEGT. The CDR3 loop spans 14 amino acids. CDR3 nucleotide sequence: TGTGCCAGCAGTGAATCCGGCGGGTACGGCGAAGCTTTCTTT. This sequence encodes CASSESGGYGEAFF.

The chain carries TRBV24-1 and TRBJ2-5; 7 bases fit TRBD2. V shed 9 bases, J shed 5 bases, and the junction held 8 bases outside the gene matches. Looked up from germline, CDR1 is KGHDR and CDR2 is SFDVKD. The length of the CDR3 is 13 residues. The CDR3 bases are TGTGCCACCCGCGCTAGCGGTACGGAGACCCAGTACTTC. The encoded protein is CATRASGTETQYF.

The genes are TRBV24-1 and TRBJ2-1; weak D call: TRBD2 (6 bases). Germline assignment: CDR1 KGHDR and CDR2 SFDVKD. Deletions cut 3 bases from V and 9 bases from J, with 23 bases between. This CDR3 is built from 17 residues. CDR3 in amino acids: CATSDATLDARGIEQFF. The CDR3 region has the DNA TGTGCCACCAGTGATGCGACCCTGGACGCTCGCGGGATTGAGCAGTTCTTC.

The chain carries TRBV12-3 or TRBV12-4 and TRBJ1-1, with 7 bases aligning to TRBD1. The CDR3 contains 12 residues. Germline trimming cut 6 bases from V and 4 bases from J; bases unmatched to any gene: 2. In DNA form, the CDR3 reads TGTGCCAGCAGCGCAGGGGGCACTGAAGCTTTCTTT. Translating gives CASSAGGTEAFF.

Here the CDR3 reads CASRGLAVTDTQYF. In DNA, the CDR3 is TGTGCCAGCAGGGGACTAGCGGTAACAGATACGCAGTATTTT. V and J are TRBV27 and TRBJ2-3; 11 bases match TRBD2. J lost 3 bases, V lost 6 bases, and 2 bases had no gene match. Germline V CDR1 and CDR2: MNHEY, SMNVEV (reference sequence). This CDR3 is 14 amino acids long.

The rearrangement uses TRBV5-6 and TRBJ2-7, with D tentatively TRBD1 (5 bases). This CDR3 spans 13 amino acids. V was clipped by 4 bases and J by 1 base, with 9 bases between them. Germline-derived CDR1 and CDR2 are SGHDT and YYEEEE. DNA for the CDR3: TGTGCCAGCAGCCAGGGCGTTTCCTACGAGCAGTACTTC. It yields the protein CASSQGVSYEQYF.

This clone has more than one count but fewer than ten. The chain's CDR3 is CAWSARVRRDTEAFF. CDR3 DNA sequence: TGTGCCTGGAGTGCCCGGGTAAGGCGGGACACTGAAGCTTTCTTT. The chain couples TRBV30 to TRBJ1-1; unclear D gene. The germline CDR1 and CDR2 sequences are GTSNPN and SVGIG (reference sequence). V lost 1 base and J lost 3, with 15 bases in between. CDR3 length: 15 amino acids. Combining the CDR3 with reference TRBV30 and TRBJ1-1 gives the whole variable domain SQTIHQWPATLVQPVGSPLSLECTVEGTSNPNLYWYRQAAGRGLQLLFYSVGIGQISSEVPQNLSASRPQDRQFILSSKKLLLSDSGFYLCAWSARVRRDTEAFFGQGTRLTVV.

The chain has TRBV5-1 and TRBJ2-7, with TRBD1 as a possible D gene (7 bases). The germline gives CDR1 SGHRS, CDR2 YFSETQ. CDR3 length: 14 residues. V lost 4 bases and J 6 bases, leaving 17 bases between the germline ends. CDR3 protein: CASSNPGQGGEQYV. The DNA for the CDR3 is TGCGCCAGCAGCAACCCCGGGCAGGGGGGCGAGCAGTACGTC.

The chain links TRBV6-5 to TRBJ1-2; no clear D gene. The CDR3 spans 15 residues. Trimming took off 7 bases at V and 5 bases at J, with 20 bases between the two ends. In germline, CDR1 is MNHEY, CDR2 SVGAGI. The CDR3 DNA reads TGTGCCAGCACCTGGACCGGAGGCCCCCGTTATGGCTACACCTTC. The encoded protein is CASTWTGGPRYGYTF.

This chain uses TRBV5-1 with TRBJ2-3, with 9 bases fitting TRBD2. The CDR3 contains 15 residues. CDR1 SGHRS and CDR2 YFSETQ come from the germline V gene. V trimming: 4 bases; J trimming: 2 bases; junction bases outside the gene matches: 5. The CDR3 loop is CASSGLAGSTDTQYF. CDR3 nucleotide sequence: TGCGCCAGCAGCGGCCTAGCGGGGTCCACAGATACGCAGTATTTT.

This clone was observed a handful of times. V usage is TRBV5-6 and J usage is TRBJ1-2, with a weak D call TRBD1 (5 bases). CDR1 is SGHDT, CDR2 YYEEEE, per germline. Trimming pared 0 bases from V and 8 bases from J, leaving 11 bases between. The CDR3 runs to 13 residues. CDR3 in DNA: TGTGCCAGCAGCTTGGCAGGGCAAGGCGGCTACACCTTC. Translated: CASSLAGQGGYTF.

The rearrangement links TRBV7-2 to TRBJ2-7; D might be TRBD2 (5 bases). The CDR3 spans 12 residues. The germline V gene encodes CDR1 SGHTA and CDR2 FQGNSA. V was shortened by 2 bases and J by 11 bases, with 13 bases between the two germline ends. For the CDR3, the DNA is TGTGCCAGCAGCTTACCGCCGGGGAGTGAGTACTTC. Its translation: CASSLPPGSEYF.

V is TRBV6-5 and J is TRBJ2-7; TRBD2 aligns across 13 bases. The CDR3 runs to 15 residues. J gave up 2 bases and V 8 bases, and 6 bases lay outside the gene matches. Germline CDR1 reads MNHEY; CDR2 reads SVGAGI. The DNA for the CDR3 is TGTGCCAGCCAGACTAGCGGGAGGCCCCCCTACGAGCAGTACTTC. Amino acids: CASQTSGRPPYEQYF.

The V and J genes are TRBV6-5 and TRBJ1-5; possibly TRBD1 for D (6 bases). Germline-derived CDR1 and CDR2 are MNHEY and SVGAGI. Deletions cut 2 bases from V and 6 bases from J, with 8 bases between. CDR3 length: 13 amino acids. The CDR3 loop is CASSYGGGQPQHF. CDR3 DNA sequence: TGTGCCAGCAGTTACGGGGGCGGTCAGCCCCAGCATTTT.